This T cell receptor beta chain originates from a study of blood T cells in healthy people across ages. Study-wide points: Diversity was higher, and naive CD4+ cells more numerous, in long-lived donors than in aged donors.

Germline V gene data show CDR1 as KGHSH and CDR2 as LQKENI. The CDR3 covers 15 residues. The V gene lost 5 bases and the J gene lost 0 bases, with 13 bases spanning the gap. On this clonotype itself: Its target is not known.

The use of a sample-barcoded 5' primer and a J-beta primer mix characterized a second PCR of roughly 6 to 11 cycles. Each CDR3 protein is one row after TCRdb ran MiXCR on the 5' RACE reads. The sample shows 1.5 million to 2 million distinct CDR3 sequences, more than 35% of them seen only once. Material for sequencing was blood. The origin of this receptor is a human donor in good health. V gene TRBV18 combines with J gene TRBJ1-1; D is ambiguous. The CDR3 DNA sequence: TGTGCCAGCTCAGTGACGGTTGATATGAACACTGAAGCTTTCTTT. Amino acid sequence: CASSVTVDMNTEAFF.